This is a list of T cell receptor beta chains from one sample in a study of shared clonotypes between healthy human individuals. The data were produced by immunoSEQ multiplex PCR, yet TCRdb's version contains in-frame clones alone and is incomplete. The sample includes about 1.5 million clones, 95% to 99% of them seen just once. Sequences were obtained from naive CD4+ T cells sorted from blood. The receptor set was obtained from a man younger than 45 in good health. Both conserved end residues are part of each CDR3. D genes are given only for firm matches. Clone size is given for some rows only: seen once, a few or many times, or a class if the clone is expanded.

v_gene	abundance	d_gene	j_gene	CDR3aa	CDR3nt
TRBV5-4	NA	NA	TRBJ2-1	CASSEGRSYNEQFF	TGTGCCAGCAGCGAGGGCCGCTCCTACAATGAGCAGTTCTTC
TRBV19	NA	NA	TRBJ2-1	CASSSPQGGGVYNEQFF	TGTGCCAGTAGTAGCCCCCAGGGGGGAGGGGTCTACAATGAGCAGTTCTTC
TRBV5-6	NA	NA	TRBJ1-2	CASSFTRDGPDF	TGTGCCAGCAGCTTTACACGTGACGGCCCCGATTTC
TRBV30	NA	NA	TRBJ2-7	CAWSGGGRHEQYF	TGTGCCTGGAGTGGTGGGGGGCGGCACGAGCAGTACTTC
TRBV19	NA	NA	TRBJ2-1	CASSTTLGLHEQFF	TGTGCCAGTAGCACCACTTTAGGGTTGCATGAGCAGTTCTTC
TRBV7-3	once	NA	TRBJ1-2	CASSLGPGGYGYTF	TGTGCCAGCAGCTTAGGACCGGGAGGCTATGGCTACACCTTC
TRBV14	NA	NA	TRBJ2-7	CASSQKVQQYF	TGTGCCAGCAGCCAAAAAGTCCAGCAGTACTTC
TRBV2	NA	NA	TRBJ1-1	CASSRNTEAFF	TGTGCCAGCAGCCGGAACACTGAAGCTTTCTTT
TRBV2	NA	NA	TRBJ2-1	CASRGDSNEQFF	TGTGCCAGCAGAGGAGACAGCAATGAGCAGTTCTTC
TRBV7-2	NA	NA	TRBJ2-2	CASSPSGWSGELFF	TGTGCCAGCAGCCCCTCGGGATGGAGCGGGGAGCTGTTTTTT
TRBV5-1	NA	NA	TRBJ2-7	CASSLATSRASYEQYF	TGCGCCAGCAGCTTGGCTACTAGTAGAGCCTCCTACGAGCAGTACTTC
TRBV11-2	NA	TRBD1	TRBJ1-2	CASSLRGQRTNYGYTF	TGTGCCAGCAGCTTAAGGGGACAGCGTACTAACTATGGCTACACCTTC
TRBV7-9	NA	NA	TRBJ2-6	CASSLKPSGANVLTF	TGTGCCAGCAGCTTAAAGCCTTCTGGGGCCAACGTCCTGACTTTC
TRBV6-4	once	NA	TRBJ2-7	CARQGWREQYF	TGTGCCAGACAGGGTTGGAGGGAGCAGTACTTC
TRBV5-1	NA	NA	TRBJ2-5	CASSLGGGQETQYF	TGCGCCAGCAGCTTGGGTGGGGGCCAAGAGACCCAGTACTTC
TRBV6-5	NA	TRBD1	TRBJ2-7	CASSRGQGVYEQYF	TGTGCCAGCAGTCGGGGACAGGGTGTGTACGAGCAGTACTTC
TRBV5-5	NA	TRBD1	TRBJ1-2	CASSPGQDYGYTF	TGTGCCAGCAGCCCCGGACAGGACTATGGCTACACCTTC
TRBV28	NA	NA	TRBJ1-5	CASSEDQRFYQPQHF	TGTGCCAGCAGTGAGGACCAGAGATTTTATCAGCCCCAGCATTTT
TRBV5-5	NA	NA	TRBJ2-7	CASSLGLKGGSSYEQYF	TGTGCCAGCAGCTTGGGTCTTAAAGGGGGAAGCTCCTACGAGCAGTACTTC
TRBV19	NA	NA	TRBJ1-1	CASSRDRSNTEAFF	TGTGCCAGTAGTAGGGATAGATCGAACACTGAAGCTTTCTTT
TRBV5-1	few	NA	TRBJ2-4	CASSLASTESKYF	TGCGCCAGCAGCTTGGCCTCGACAGAAAGCAAGTACTTC
TRBV4-1	NA	TRBD2	TRBJ2-3	CASSSGVAGGGDTQYF	TGCGCCAGCAGCTCGGGAGTAGCGGGAGGAGGGGATACGCAGTATTTT
TRBV6-1	NA	TRBD1	TRBJ2-5	CASRLDRVQETQYF	TGTGCCAGCAGATTGGACAGGGTGCAAGAGACCCAGTACTTC
TRBV19	once	NA	TRBJ2-7	CASSVRGYEQYF	TGTGCCAGTAGTGTTCGGGGCTACGAGCAGTACTTC
TRBV5-1	once	TRBD1	TRBJ2-5	CASSHGDRGETQYF	TGCGCCAGCAGCCACGGGGACAGGGGAGAGACCCAGTACTTC
TRBV9	NA	NA	TRBJ2-1	CASSVGMGMGYNEQFF	TGTGCCAGCAGCGTGGGGATGGGCATGGGTTACAATGAGCAGTTCTTC
TRBV5-5	once	TRBD2	TRBJ2-3	CASSEATSGSTDTQYF	TGTGCCAGCAGCGAGGCAACTAGCGGCAGCACAGATACGCAGTATTTT
TRBV7-2	NA	NA	TRBJ2-5	CAIFETRGYQETQYF	TGTGCGATTTTTGAGACTAGGGGTTACCAAGAGACCCAGTACTTC
TRBV6-5	NA	TRBD2	TRBJ2-7	CASSYLAGGRSYEQYF	TGTGCCAGCAGTTACTTAGCGGGAGGGCGCTCCTACGAGCAGTACTTC
TRBV7-9	NA	NA	TRBJ2-1	CASRRPGSQEDEQFF	TGTGCCAGCAGGCGTCCGGGTAGTCAGGAGGATGAGCAGTTCTTC
TRBV18	NA	NA	TRBJ1-1	CASSPKAAEAFF	TGTGCCAGCTCACCGAAGGCCGCTGAAGCTTTCTTT
TRBV30	NA	NA	TRBJ2-1	CAWSVSPSYYEQFF	TGTGCCTGGAGTGTATCTCCCTCGTATTATGAGCAGTTCTTC
TRBV15	NA	TRBD2	TRBJ2-7	CATSRDRGSSYEQYF	TGTGCCACCAGCAGAGATCGCGGGAGCTCCTACGAGCAGTACTTC
TRBV29-1	NA	TRBD2	TRBJ2-5	CSGAGGQETQYF	TGCAGCGGAGCGGGGGGACAAGAGACCCAGTACTTC
TRBV15	NA	NA	TRBJ2-4	CATSRGQGEAKNIQYF	TGTGCCACCAGCAGGGGGCAGGGAGAAGCCAAAAACATTCAGTACTTC
TRBV14	NA	TRBD1	TRBJ2-2	CASSRDRGLYGELFF	TGTGCCAGCAGCCGGGACAGGGGGCTTTACGGGGAGCTGTTTTTT
TRBV25-1	NA	NA	TRBJ2-2	CASSEISPRRIGELFF	TGTGCCAGCAGTGAAATAAGTCCTAGAAGAATTGGAGAGCTGTTTTTT
TRBV20-1	NA	NA	TRBJ2-1	CRTTGQFF	TGCAGAACTACGGGGCAGTTCTTC
TRBV29-1	NA	TRBD1	TRBJ1-5	CSARTGQSQPQHF	TGCAGCGCCCGGACAGGGCAATCCCAGCCCCAGCATTTT
TRBV7-2	once	TRBD2	TRBJ2-1	CASSWGLAVTYNEQFF	TGTGCCAGCAGCTGGGGACTAGCTGTAACCTACAATGAGCAGTTCTTC
TRBV27	NA	TRBD2	TRBJ2-5	CASRVYGEASGRLGTQYF	TGTGCCAGCAGAGTTTATGGGGAGGCTAGCGGGAGGTTGGGGACCCAGTACTTC
TRBV11-3	NA	NA	TRBJ2-2	CASSRVLGELFF	TGTGCCAGCAGCAGGGTTTTAGGGGAGCTGTTTTTT
TRBV6-5	NA	NA	TRBJ1-1	CATKPGPRTEAFF	TGTGCCACCAAACCGGGCCCGAGGACTGAAGCTTTCTTT